The present entry profiles one TCR beta chain with its context. Its target is unknown. This sample was included in a study of blood T cells in healthy people across ages. A sample-barcoded 5' primer and a J-beta primer mix were used in a second PCR of about 7 to 12 cycles. TCRdb recomputed calls from the 5' RACE reads with MiXCR, one row per CDR3 protein. The sample has fewer than 2,000,000 distinct CDR3 sequences; roughly 32% are singletons. Study observations and caveats: Long-lived donors had more naive CD4+ cells and higher diversity than aged donors. Researchers deemed the diversity estimates from one million T cells underestimates.

In germline, CDR1 is SGHTA, CDR2 FQGNSA. This CDR3 has 18 amino acids. The ends lost 3 bases at V and 4 bases at J; junction bases unmatched: 17. The sequence came from a woman under 40 in good health. Sequencing was carried out using blood. The chain is built from TRBV7-2 and TRBJ2-5, with 7 bases matching TRBD2. The CDR3 coding sequence is TGTGCCAGCAGCTTTTATGGGAGCGGGGTCAGAGGAGCAGAGACCCAGTACTTC. It codes for CASSFYGSGVRGAETQYF.